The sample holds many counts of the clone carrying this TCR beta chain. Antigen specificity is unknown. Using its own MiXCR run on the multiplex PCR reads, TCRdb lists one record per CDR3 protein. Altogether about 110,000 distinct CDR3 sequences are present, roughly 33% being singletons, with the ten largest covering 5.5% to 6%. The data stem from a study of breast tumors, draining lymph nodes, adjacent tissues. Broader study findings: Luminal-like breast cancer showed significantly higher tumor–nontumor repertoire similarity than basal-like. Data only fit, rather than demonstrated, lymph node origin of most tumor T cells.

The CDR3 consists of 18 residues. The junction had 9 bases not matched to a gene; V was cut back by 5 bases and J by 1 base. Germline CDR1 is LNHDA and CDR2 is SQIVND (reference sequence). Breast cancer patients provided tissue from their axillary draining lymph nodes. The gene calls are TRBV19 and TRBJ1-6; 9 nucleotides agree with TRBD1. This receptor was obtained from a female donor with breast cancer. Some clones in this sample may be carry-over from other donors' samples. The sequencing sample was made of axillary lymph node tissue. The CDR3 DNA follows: TGTGCCAGTAGTCCCATCGGGGACAGGGTTTCCTATAATTCACCCCTCCACTTT. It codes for CASSPIGDRVSYNSPLHF.